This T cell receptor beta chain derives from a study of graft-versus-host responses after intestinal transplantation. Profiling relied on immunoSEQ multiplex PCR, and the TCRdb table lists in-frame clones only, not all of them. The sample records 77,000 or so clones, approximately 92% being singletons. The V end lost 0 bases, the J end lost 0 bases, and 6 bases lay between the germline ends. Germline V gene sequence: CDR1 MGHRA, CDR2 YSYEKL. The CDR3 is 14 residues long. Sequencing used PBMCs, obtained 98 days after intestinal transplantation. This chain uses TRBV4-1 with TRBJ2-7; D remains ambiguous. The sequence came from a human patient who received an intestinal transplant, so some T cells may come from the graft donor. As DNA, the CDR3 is TGCGCCAGCAGCCAAGAACGGAGCTCCTACGAGCAGTACTTC. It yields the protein CASSQERSSYEQYF.